Below, 32 T cell receptor beta chains from the same sample are listed, as sequenced in a study of blood T cell repertoires in COVID-19 (dated by TCRdb to the early 2020s). Libraries were prepared through the immunoSEQ multiplex PCR assay. Sourced from immuneACCESS, this table was stored by TCRdb with only in-frame sequences that have V and J called. A share of the clones is absent; for the studies checked, an unresolved V gene accounts for under half, and the remainder has no known explanation. For this sample the table gives about 370,000 clones, of which roughly 90% were detected only once. The ten largest make up around 3% of the sample. The source material was peripheral blood. These receptors were collected from a woman in her 30s with COVID-19, enrolled during active disease.

The rearrangement joins TRBV4-3 to TRBJ2-2, with 8 bases lining up with TRBD2. Trimming removed 0 bases from V and 6 bases from J; junction bases left unmatched: 6. Germline CDR1 LGHNA, CDR2 YSLEER. The CDR3 sequence is 16 residues long. CDR3 loop: CASSQEWGAGAGELFF. In DNA, the CDR3 is TGCGCCAGCAGCCAAGAGTGGGGAGCGGGGGCCGGGGAGCTGTTTTTT.

The chain links TRBV18 to TRBJ1-3, with D possibly being TRBD1 (5 bases). The CDR3 runs to 15 residues. Between the trimmed V and J ends, which lost 1 base and 8 bases, there was a span of 15 bases. Germline values: CDR1 KGHSH, CDR2 LQKENI. CDR3 in amino acids: CASSPRGQGDHTIYF. CDR3 in DNA: TGTGCCAGCTCACCACGGGGTCAGGGTGACCACACCATATATTTT. Together with reference TRBV18 and TRBJ1-3, the CDR3 gives the full variable domain: NAGVMQNPRHLVRRRGQEARLRCSPMKGHSHVYWYRQLPEEGLKFMVYLQKENIIDESGMPKERFSAEFPKEGPSILRIQQVVRGDSAAYFCASSPRGQGDHTIYFGEGSWLTVV.

This chain connects TRBV6-5 to TRBJ2-7; D may be TRBD1 (5 bases). The CDR3 runs to 14 residues. The germline V gene has CDR1 MNHEY and CDR2 SVGAGI. V gave up 6 bases and J gave up 3 bases, with 15 bases separating them. CDR3 sequence reads: CASRISGAVYEQYV. CDR3 in DNA: TGTGCCAGCAGGATAAGTGGGGCAGTCTACGAGCAGTACGTC.

The chain has TRBV12-5 and TRBJ2-1; possible D gene TRBD2, 5 bases. This CDR3 is built from 18 residues. Germline V CDR1 and CDR2: LGHNT, FRNRAP. The V end was cut by 0 bases, the J end by 0 bases, with 15 bases between. CDR3 nucleotides: TGTGCTAGTGGTTTGGTAACGAGCGGTTATAGCTCCTACAATGAGCAGTTCTTC. This sequence encodes CASGLVTSGYSSYNEQFF. The entire variable domain, with the rest obtained from reference TRBV12-5 and TRBJ2-1, is as follows: DARVTQTPRHKVTEMGQEVTMRCQPILGHNTVFWYRQTMMQGLELLAYFRNRAPLDDSGMPKDRFSAEMPDATLATLKIQPSEPRDSAVYFCASGLVTSGYSSYNEQFFGPGTRLTVL.

J is TRBJ1-6 and V is TRBV11-2; D is undetermined. CDR1 and CDR2 (germline): SGHAT, FQNNGV. Trimming removed 4 bases from V and 9 bases from J, with 19 bases in between. There are 16 residues in the CDR3. Written as DNA, the CDR3 is TGTGCCAGCAGCTATTTCAGCGGGGAAGAGGGTTCACCCCTCCACTTT. It codes for CASSYFSGEEGSPLHF.

The rearrangement links TRBV2 to TRBJ1-5; D possibly corresponds to TRBD1 (6 bases). Per the germline V gene, CDR1 is SNHLY and CDR2 is FYNNEI. V was shortened by 4 bases and J by 2 bases, with 9 bases between the two germline ends. The CDR3 loop spans 14 amino acids. In DNA, the CDR3 is TGTGCCAGCAGTGTAGGGGGAGGCAATCAGCCCCAGCATTTT. It yields the protein CASSVGGGNQPQHF.

The DNA for the CDR3 is TGTGCCAGCAGTCCGGAGGAAACCTACGAGCAGTACTTC. Protein product: CASSPEETYEQYF. The chain has TRBV27 and TRBJ2-7; D is possibly TRBD2 (5 bases). The CDR3 contains 13 residues. Germline-derived CDR1 and CDR2 are MNHEY and SMNVEV (reference sequence). V dropped 5 bases and J dropped 2 bases, with 10 bases sitting between them.

The rearrangement links TRBV18 to TRBJ1-6; the match to TRBD1 covers 7 bases. The CDR3 loop spans 17 amino acids. The ends lost 2 bases at V and 5 bases at J; junction bases unmatched: 9. Germline lookup yields CDR1 KGHSH and CDR2 LQKENI. The CDR3 DNA follows: TGTGCCAGCTCACCAATTGAACAGGGGCCACATAATTCACCCCTCCACTTT. Translation gives CASSPIEQGPHNSPLHF.

Written as DNA, the CDR3 is TGTGCCAGCTCACCAGCCCTTGAGCGGGGGTACGAGCAGTACTTC. It yields the protein CASSPALERGYEQYF. The gene calls are TRBV18 and TRBJ2-7; TRBD2 matches 8 bases. Germline-derived CDR1 and CDR2 are KGHSH and LQKENI. Germline trimming cut 2 bases from V and 4 bases from J; bases unmatched to any gene: 7. The CDR3 consists of 15 residues. The whole variable domain, filled in from reference TRBV18 and TRBJ2-7, reads NAGVMQNPRHLVRRRGQEARLRCSPMKGHSHVYWYRQLPEEGLKFMVYLQKENIIDESGMPKERFSAEFPKEGPSILRIQQVVRGDSAAYFCASSPALERGYEQYFGPGTRLTVT.

This clone was observed once. The chain joins TRBV29-1 to TRBJ2-3, with D possibly TRBD2 on 5 matching bases. Germline values: CDR1 SQVTM, CDR2 ANQGSEA. Trimming stripped 0 bases from V and 4 bases from J, with 26 bases between. This CDR3 region has 19 residues. The CDR3 here is CSVEDLRAGGVFLSDTQYF. In DNA, the CDR3 is TGCAGCGTTGAAGATCTTAGGGCAGGAGGCGTCTTTCTGTCAGATACGCAGTATTTT.

CDR3 DNA: TGTGCCAGCAGCGAGTCAGGGGGGAAAGATACGCAGTATTTT. This gives the protein CASSESGGKDTQYF. The chain combines TRBV7-9 with TRBJ2-3; D is perhaps TRBD1 (7 bases). CDR3 length equals 14 residues. CDR1 is SEHNR and CDR2 is FQNEAQ in the germline V gene (reference sequence). Trimming shortened V by 5 bases and J by 5 bases, and 14 bases separated the two germline ends.

This chain links TRBV6-5 with TRBJ2-5; D perhaps matches TRBD1 (5 bases). CDR3 length: 13 amino acids. Trimming left V 8 bases short and J 2 bases short, with 12 bases between. Germline lookup yields CDR1 MNHEY and CDR2 SVGAGI. CDR3 DNA: TGTGCCAGCGGGCGTGGGGCACAAGAGACCCAGTACTTC. It is translated as CASGRGAQETQYF.

This rearrangement joins TRBV7-9 to TRBJ2-1; a possible D gene is TRBD2 (6 bases). V was shortened by 3 bases and J by 7 bases, with 13 bases between the two germline ends. The germline gives CDR1 SEHNR, CDR2 FQNEAQ (reference sequence). CDR3 length: 14 residues. CDR3 region: CASSFAGMVNEQFF. CDR3 bases: TGTGCCAGCAGCTTTGCGGGGATGGTGAATGAGCAGTTCTTC. The full variable domain, its missing parts supplied by reference TRBV7-9 and TRBJ2-1, is DTGVSQNPRHKITKRGQNVTFRCDPISEHNRLYWYRQTLGQGPEFLTYFQNEAQLEKSRLLSDRFSAERPKGSFSTLEIQRTEQGDSAMYLCASSFAGMVNEQFFGPGTRLTVL.

The V and J genes are TRBV25-1 and TRBJ2-4; 7 bases align to TRBD1. This CDR3 spans 13 amino acids. V gave up 6 bases and J gave up 2 bases; unmatched junction bases: 1. CDR1 is MGHDK and CDR2 is SYGVNS in the germline V gene. In nucleotides, the CDR3 is TGTGCCAGCAGGGACAGGTCCAAAAACATTCAGTACTTC. This codes for CASRDRSKNIQYF.

The rearrangement links TRBV7-2 to TRBJ1-2; 7 bases match TRBD1. Germline CDR1 and CDR2: SGHTA and FQGNSA. V lost 5 bases, J lost 7 bases, and 13 bases stayed unmatched. This CDR3 comprises 15 residues. The CDR3, as DNA: TGTGCCAGCAGCGCGAAAAGCTCGGGACAGCCTGGCTACACCTTC. This sequence encodes CASSAKSSGQPGYTF.

The chain links TRBV5-4 to TRBJ1-1, with a tentative D call TRBD1 (6 bases). The CDR3 spans 13 residues. Germline assignment: CDR1 SGHNT and CDR2 YYREEE (reference sequence). The ends were cut back, 4 bases at V and 1 base at J, with 8 bases in the middle. CDR3 protein: CASSEGQNTEAFF. DNA of the CDR3: TGTGCCAGCAGCGAGGGACAGAACACTGAAGCTTTCTTT.

This clone came up once. The chain is built from TRBV6-5 and TRBJ2-6; D is unclear. There are 15 residues in the CDR3. Trimming took 2 bases from V and 0 from J, leaving 5 bases between them. Germline CDR1 and CDR2: MNHEY and SVGAGI. CDR3 amino acids: CASSYDSSGANVLTF. The CDR3 DNA is TGTGCCAGCAGTTACGATAGCTCTGGGGCCAACGTCCTGACTTTC.

V and J are TRBV6-6 and TRBJ1-2; D is unresolved. The CDR3 is 14 amino acids. CDR1 and CDR2 (germline): MNHNY, SVGAGI (reference sequence). Trimming pared 0 bases from V and 2 bases from J, leaving 7 bases between. This CDR3 reads CASSYSTPNYGYTF. The CDR3 nucleotides read TGTGCCAGCAGTTACTCGACTCCGAACTATGGCTACACCTTC.

CDR3 residues: CAWSPGQTDQPQHF. DNA for the CDR3: TGTGCCTGGAGTCCTGGACAGACTGATCAGCCCCAGCATTTT. V gene TRBV30 combines with J gene TRBJ1-5; TRBD1 is a possible D gene (6 bases). V dropped 2 bases and J dropped 5 bases, with 13 bases sitting between them. The CDR3 is made up of 14 amino acids. The germline V gene encodes CDR1 GTSNPN and CDR2 SVGIG (reference sequence). Drawing the rest from reference TRBV30 and TRBJ1-5, the complete variable domain is SQTIHQWPATLVQPVGSPLSLECTVEGTSNPNLYWYRQAAGRGLQLLFYSVGIGQISSEVPQNLSASRPQDRQFILSSKKLLLSDSGFYLCAWSPGQTDQPQHFGDGTRLSIL.

The V gene is TRBV12-3 or TRBV12-4, the J gene TRBJ2-1, with TRBD2 matching over 7 bases. With 7 bases clipped from V and 14 bases from J, the junction kept 14 bases outside the gene matches. This CDR3 region has 13 residues. For the CDR3, the DNA is TGTGCCAGCACTACAGGCCCGGGTCGGGGGGAGTTCTTC. Amino acid sequence: CASTTGPGRGEFF.

The rearrangement uses TRBV19 and TRBJ1-1; maybe TRBD1 (6 bases). The CDR3 consists of 15 residues. The germline V gene has CDR1 LNHDA and CDR2 SQIVND (reference sequence). Deletions cut 2 bases from V and 5 bases from J, with 15 bases between. In nucleotides, the CDR3 is TGTGCCAGTAGTATATATCAGGGGAGGGTTACTGAAGCTTTCTTT. Translated: CASSIYQGRVTEAFF.

The chain uses TRBV7-6 and TRBJ1-2, with 9 bases matching TRBD1. CDR1 and CDR2 from the germline V gene are SGHVS and FNYEAQ. The length of the CDR3 is 15 residues. Trimming took 5 bases from V and 8 from J; bases not matched to a gene: 12. Here the CDR3 reads CASSVLPGQGKGYTF. CDR3 DNA sequence: TGTGCCAGCAGCGTACTACCGGGACAGGGAAAAGGCTACACCTTC.

This rearrangement joins TRBV7-2 to TRBJ1-2; D is perhaps TRBD1 (5 bases). The germline V gene encodes CDR1 SGHTA and CDR2 FQGNSA. Trimming removed 5 bases from V and 6 bases from J, with 25 bases in between. CDR3 length: 17 residues. This CDR3 is CASSPRRGGGKDDGYTF. The CDR3 nucleotides read TGTGCCAGCAGCCCTAGGAGGGGTGGGGGGAAAGATGATGGCTACACCTTC.

V is TRBV29-1 and J is TRBJ1-1, with a tentative D call TRBD1 (5 bases). Per germline, CDR1 SQVTM and CDR2 ANQGSEA. CDR3 length: 13 amino acids. The germline V and J ends were trimmed by 6 bases and 3 bases, with 14 bases remaining between them. CDR3: CSVGPGSYTEAFF. In nucleotides, the CDR3 is TGCAGCGTCGGTCCAGGGTCGTACACTGAAGCTTTCTTT.

The CDR3 loop is CASSLVGSGISDTQYF. The CDR3 DNA reads as TGTGCCAGCAGCTTAGTGGGTAGCGGGATTTCAGATACGCAGTATTTT. The V gene is TRBV11-3, the J gene TRBJ2-3; 8 bases are shared with TRBD2. This CDR3 has 16 residues. Per the germline V gene, CDR1 is SGHNT and CDR2 is YENEEA. Trimming took 1 base from V and 4 from J; bases not matched to a gene: 7.

This sequence joins TRBV24-1 and TRBJ2-6, with 12 bases aligning to TRBD2. This CDR3 has 19 amino acids. Germline V CDR1 and CDR2: KGHDR, SFDVKD. Trimming took 4 bases from V and 4 from J; bases not matched to a gene: 10. In DNA form, the CDR3 reads TGTGCCACCAGTGACCGGCTAGCGGGGGGGCCAAGAGGGGCCAACGTCCTGACTTTC. Protein: CATSDRLAGGPRGANVLTF.

The chain links TRBV5-1 to TRBJ2-6; 11 bases agree with TRBD1. This CDR3 is built from 17 residues. Trimming removed 4 bases from V and 4 bases from J; junction bases left unmatched: 7. From germline, CDR1 is SGHRS and CDR2 YFSETQ. The CDR3 is CASSRDRGYTGANVLTF. The CDR3, as DNA: TGCGCCAGCAGCCGGGACAGGGGGTATACCGGGGCCAACGTCCTGACTTTC.

The chain joins TRBV5-1 to TRBJ2-3; no reliable D call. Trimming shortened V by 0 bases and J by 8 bases, and 16 bases separated the two germline ends. This CDR3 contains 15 residues. From germline, CDR1 is SGHRS and CDR2 YFSETQ. CDR3 amino acids: CASSLVTARGGTQYF. The CDR3 DNA is TGCGCCAGCAGCTTGGTTACTGCCCGAGGTGGTACGCAGTATTTT.

The chain recombines TRBV9 with TRBJ2-6; no reliable D call. The V end was cut by 0 bases, the J end by 3 bases, with 4 bases between. Germline V CDR1 and CDR2: SGDLS, YYNGEE. CDR3 length equals 14 residues. CDR3 in DNA: TGTGCCAGCAGCGTAGGGAGTGGGGCCAACGTCCTGACTTTC. Translating it yields CASSVGSGANVLTF.

The chain links TRBV4-3 to TRBJ2-3; TRBD1 matches 7 bases. CDR3 length: 19 residues. Looked up from germline, CDR1 is LGHNA and CDR2 is YSLEER. The ends lost 1 base at V and 6 bases at J; junction bases unmatched: 19. The CDR3 sequence: CASSQARLTGMGVGDTQYF. CDR3 sequence (DNA): TGCGCCAGCAGCCAAGCCCGTCTGACAGGGATGGGGGTCGGGGATACGCAGTATTTT.

The chain joins TRBV29-1 to TRBJ2-7; possibly TRBD2 for D (5 bases). V lost 1 base to trimming and J lost 2 bases, with 9 bases between them. This CDR3 has 13 amino acids. CDR1 and CDR2 (germline): SQVTM, ANQGSEA. CDR3 loop: CSVEGGRAYEQYF. The CDR3 coding sequence is TGCAGCGTTGAAGGTGGGCGGGCCTACGAGCAGTACTTC.

The V call is TRBV4-1, the J call TRBJ2-7; maybe TRBD1 (6 bases). V was pared by 4 bases and J by 0 bases, with 10 bases between. This CDR3 has 14 amino acids. Germline V CDR1 and CDR2: MGHRA, YSYEKL. CDR3 region: CASSPRDTSYEQYF. In DNA, the CDR3 is TGCGCCAGCAGCCCCCGGGACACCTCCTACGAGCAGTACTTC.